This TCR beta chain was retrieved from a study of blood T cells in healthy people across ages. The CDR3 spans 14 residues. The V gene's germline CDR1 is SQVTM and CDR2 ANQGSEA. J gave up 6 bases and V 4 bases, and 12 bases lay outside the gene matches. PCR was performed a second time for about 6 to 12 cycles using a sample-barcoded 5' primer and a J-beta primer mix. TCRdb passed the 5' RACE reads through MiXCR, listing each CDR3 protein once. Of about 800,000 distinct CDR3 sequences in the sample, around a quarter were seen once. Findings and limits, study-wide: Diversity figures based on one million T cells were deemed too low.

As regards this clonotype: Antigen: not known.

A further study also used this sample, focusing on T cells of mothers and their children. From that paper: A handful of children, together with their three healthy Caucasian mothers, made up the donors. With unrelated pairs as the comparison, related mother-child pairs had a slightly higher overlap that was not significant.

This TCR came from a boy aged 10-17 years in good health. Sequencing was done on a sample of blood. V gene TRBV29-1 combines with J gene TRBJ2-7; 7 positions match TRBD2. The CDR3 loop reads CSVGGAGVHVEQYF. The CDR3 nucleotides are TGCAGCGTTGGGGGCGCGGGAGTACATGTCGAGCAGTACTTC.